This T cell receptor (beta chain) comes out of a study of blood T cell repertoires in COVID-19. As for the study in general: Sources were T cells, B-cell-depleted T cells, or PBMCs; the material itself was cDNA or gDNA.

V was shortened by 4 bases and J by 5 bases, with 16 bases between the two germline ends. From germline, CDR1 is SGDLS and CDR2 YYNGEE. This CDR3 has 15 residues. Sequenced by immunoSEQ multiplex PCR; TCRdb stores in-frame clones only, minus some. Of 150,000 to 200,000 clones in the sample, roughly nine tenths are singletons; the top ten hold about 2%. The sample consisted of peripheral blood. The chain couples TRBV9 to TRBJ1-5, with unresolved D. The clonotype originates from a man aged 65-85 years with active or convalescent COVID-19. This CDR3 is CASSPGAVGHQPQHF. In nucleotides, the CDR3 is TGTGCCAGCAGCCCCGGAGCGGTTGGGCATCAGCCCCAGCATTTT.